The 13 T cell receptor beta chains below all came from one sample that was sequenced in a study of OX40 agonist ivuxolimab in advanced cancers. TCRdb's copy holds only in-frame clones and misses some; the assay was immunoSEQ multiplex PCR. Of approximately 10,000 clones in the sample, 77% were seen once. Sequences were derived from CD4+ or CD8+ T cells sorted from blood, sampled in a trial of the OX40 agonist ivuxolimab. The receptors shown here come from an adult with an advanced solid tumor such as melanoma, head and neck, liver or kidney cancer.

The chain combines TRBV18 with TRBJ2-2; the D gene could be TRBD1 or TRBD2 (5 bases each). The CDR3 runs 16 residues. Germline values: CDR1 KGHSH, CDR2 LQKENI. Trimming took off 5 bases at V and 4 bases at J, with 17 bases between the two ends. This chain's CDR3 is CASSAGTHFGTGELFF. Written as DNA, the CDR3 is TGTGCCAGCTCAGCCGGGACGCACTTCGGCACCGGGGAGCTGTTTTTT.

This clone turned up a few times. CDR3: CASGQTGTTEAFF. Written as DNA, the CDR3 is TGCGCCAGCGGCCAGACAGGGACAACCGAAGCTTTCTTT. The V gene is TRBV5-1, the J gene TRBJ1-1, with 7 bases that match TRBD1. The CDR3 loop spans 13 amino acids. J was trimmed by 8 bases and V by 7 bases; bases with no gene match: 11. Germline V gene data show CDR1 as SGHRS and CDR2 as YFSETQ. Looking up the rest from reference TRBV5-1 and TRBJ1-1 gives the full variable domain: KAGVTQTPRYLIKTRGQQVTLSCSPISGHRSVSWYQQTPGQGLQFLFEYFSETQRNKGNFPGRFSGRQFSNSRSEMNVSTLELGDSALYLCASGQTGTTEAFFGQGTRLTVV.

The rearrangement links TRBV10-2 to TRBJ2-1; no definite D call. Per the germline V gene, CDR1 is WSHSY and CDR2 is SAAADI. The CDR3 is 9 amino acids. V gave up 8 bases and J gave up 8 bases, with 4 bases separating them. Here the CDR3 reads CASGDEQFF. In DNA form, the CDR3 reads TGCGCCAGCGGGGATGAGCAGTTCTTC.

The chain links TRBV4-1 to TRBJ2-7; D might be TRBD2 (7 bases). V lost 1 base and J 2 bases, leaving 18 bases between the germline ends. Germline V lookup: CDR1 MGHRA, CDR2 YSYEKL. The CDR3 spans 17 residues. CDR3: CASSQVPGASGPYEQYF. The CDR3 DNA reads as TGCGCCAGCAGCCAAGTTCCGGGGGCTAGCGGACCCTACGAGCAGTACTTC.

The chain joins TRBV6-1 to TRBJ2-7; TRBD1 matches at 11 bases. With V trimmed by 10 bases and J by 2 bases, 7 bases remained unmatched. The germline gives CDR1 MNHNS, CDR2 SASEGT. CDR3 length: 14 residues. The CDR3 loop reads CANGAGQGAYEQYF. The CDR3 DNA reads TGTGCCAACGGTGCGGGACAGGGGGCCTACGAGCAGTACTTC.

The chain joins TRBV5-1 to TRBJ2-7; D is possibly TRBD2 (6 bases). The CDR3 runs 10 residues. Germline lookup yields CDR1 SGHRS and CDR2 YFSETQ. V lost 4 bases, J lost 11 bases, and 10 bases lay in between. The CDR3 nucleotides are TGCGCCAGCAGCACAGGCGGGGAGTACTTC. Translating it yields CASSTGGEYF.

The table lists this clone with a few counts. V usage is TRBV2 and J usage is TRBJ1-2; D ambiguous. Trimming stripped 9 bases from V and 4 bases from J, with 12 bases between. There are 12 residues in the CDR3. The germline V gene encodes CDR1 SNHLY and CDR2 FYNNEI. The CDR3 protein is CARVTTPYGYTF. CDR3 in DNA: TGTGCCAGGGTGACAACGCCCTATGGCTACACCTTC.

The table lists this clone with a count of one. The chain is built from TRBV7-9 and TRBJ2-3; TRBD2 matches 9 bases. CDR1 is SEHNR and CDR2 is FQNEAQ in the germline V gene (reference sequence). With 3 bases clipped from V and 4 bases from J, the junction kept 14 bases outside the gene matches. This CDR3 has 18 amino acids. The CDR3 loop is CASSFPGGSGRYADTQYF. The DNA for the CDR3 is TGTGCCAGCAGCTTTCCCGGGGGTAGCGGGAGATACGCAGATACGCAGTATTTT.

This clone was picked up a small number of times. J is TRBJ2-7 and V is TRBV11-2; the D is unclear. This CDR3 is built from 11 residues. CDR1 and CDR2 (germline): SGHAT, FQNNGV. V lost 4 bases and J 6 bases, leaving 7 bases between the germline ends. The CDR3 DNA reads TGTGCCAGCAGCTACTCAGGCGAGCAGTACTTC. This encodes CASSYSGEQYF.

The chain joins TRBV27 to TRBJ2-2, with D unclear. The CDR3 length is 12 residues. Trimming took 2 bases from V and 4 from J, leaving 2 bases between them. The germline V gene has CDR1 MNHEY and CDR2 SMNVEV (reference sequence). As DNA, the CDR3 is TGTGCCAGCAGTTTAGGCACCGGGGAGCTGTTTTTT. This codes for CASSLGTGELFF.

This clone was observed a handful of times. The V and J genes are TRBV5-1 and TRBJ2-1; D is unclear. The CDR3 loop spans 16 amino acids. The germline CDR1 and CDR2 sequences are SGHRS and YFSETQ. Trimming removed 7 bases from V and 5 bases from J, with 22 bases in between. The CDR3 region has the DNA TGCGCCAGCTCGGCCCCCGCAGGAAATAACGACAATGAGCAGTTCTTC. Amino acid sequence: CASSAPAGNNDNEQFF.

V and J are TRBV2 and TRBJ1-5; D gene uncertain. V was cut by 6 bases and J by 6 bases, with 12 bases left in between. The germline CDR1 and CDR2 sequences are SNHLY and FYNNEI. The CDR3 totals 13 residues. For the CDR3, the DNA is TGTGCCAGCAGCCTCACATGGAGTCAGCCCCAGCATTTT. This codes for CASSLTWSQPQHF.

The CDR3 DNA is TGTGCCAGCAGCGAGACCCCAGGAAGCTCCTACGAGCAGTACTTC. Translation gives CASSETPGSSYEQYF. The chain has TRBV7-8 and TRBJ2-7; unclear D gene. In germline, CDR1 is SGHVS, CDR2 FQNEAQ. This CDR3 comprises 15 residues. Trimming removed 5 bases at V and 0 bases at J, with 14 bases between.